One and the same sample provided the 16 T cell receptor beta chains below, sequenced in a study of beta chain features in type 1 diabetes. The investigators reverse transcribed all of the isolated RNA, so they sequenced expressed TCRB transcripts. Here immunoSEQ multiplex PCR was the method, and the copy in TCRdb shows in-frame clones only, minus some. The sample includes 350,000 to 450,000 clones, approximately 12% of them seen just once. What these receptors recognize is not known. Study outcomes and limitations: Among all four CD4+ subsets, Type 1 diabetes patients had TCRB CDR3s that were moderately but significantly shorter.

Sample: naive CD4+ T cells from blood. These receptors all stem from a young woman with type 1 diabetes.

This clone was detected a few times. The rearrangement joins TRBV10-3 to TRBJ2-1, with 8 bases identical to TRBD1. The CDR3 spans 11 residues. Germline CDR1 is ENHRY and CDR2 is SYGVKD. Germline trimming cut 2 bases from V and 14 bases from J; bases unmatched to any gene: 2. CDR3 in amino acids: CAISEPGQEFF. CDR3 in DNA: TGTGCCATCAGTGAGCCGGGACAGGAGTTCTTC.

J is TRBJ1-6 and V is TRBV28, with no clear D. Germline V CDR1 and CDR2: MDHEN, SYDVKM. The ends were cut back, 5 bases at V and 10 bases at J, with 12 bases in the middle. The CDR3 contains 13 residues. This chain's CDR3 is CASSASGESPLHF. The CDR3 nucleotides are TGTGCCAGCAGTGCCTCGGGAGAGTCACCCCTCCACTTT. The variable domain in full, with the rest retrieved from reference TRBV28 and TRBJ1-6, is DVKVTQSSRYLVKRTGEKVFLECVQDMDHENMFWYRQDPGLGLRLIYFSYDVKMKEKGDIPEGYSVSREKKERFSLILESASTNQTSMYLCASSASGESPLHFGNGTRLTVT.

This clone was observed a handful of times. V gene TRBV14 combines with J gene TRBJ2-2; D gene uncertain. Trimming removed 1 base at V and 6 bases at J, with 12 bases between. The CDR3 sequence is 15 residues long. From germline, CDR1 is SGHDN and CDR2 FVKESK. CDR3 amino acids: CASSQALVSAGELFF. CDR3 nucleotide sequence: TGTGCCAGCAGCCAAGCACTGGTTAGTGCCGGGGAGCTGTTTTTT. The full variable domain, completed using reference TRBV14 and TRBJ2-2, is EAGVTQFPSHSVIEKGQTVTLRCDPISGHDNLYWYRRVMGKEIKFLLHFVKESKQDESGMPNNRFLAERTGGTYSTLKVQPAELEDSGVYFCASSQALVSAGELFFGEGSRLTVL.

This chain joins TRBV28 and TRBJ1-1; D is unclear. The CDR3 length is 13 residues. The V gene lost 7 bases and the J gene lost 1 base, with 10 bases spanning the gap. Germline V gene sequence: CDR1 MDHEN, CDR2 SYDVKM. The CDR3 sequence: CASTLQANTEAFF. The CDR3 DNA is TGTGCCAGCACCCTGCAGGCGAACACTGAAGCTTTCTTT.

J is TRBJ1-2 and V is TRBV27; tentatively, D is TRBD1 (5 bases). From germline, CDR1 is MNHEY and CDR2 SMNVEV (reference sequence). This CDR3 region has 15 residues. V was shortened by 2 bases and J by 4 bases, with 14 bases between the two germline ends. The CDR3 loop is CASSLDGRDLYGYTF. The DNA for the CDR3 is TGTGCCAGCAGTTTAGACGGGCGGGACCTCTATGGCTACACCTTC.

The CDR3 bases are TGTGCCAGCAGTGCCCCCGGGACTCAGACCCAGTACTTC. Translating gives CASSAPGTQTQYF. The chain is built from TRBV6-6 and TRBJ2-5; D may be TRBD2 (6 bases). V lost 5 bases and J 6 bases, leaving 13 bases between the germline ends. Per the germline V gene, CDR1 is MNHNY and CDR2 is SVGAGI (reference sequence). This CDR3 is built from 13 residues.

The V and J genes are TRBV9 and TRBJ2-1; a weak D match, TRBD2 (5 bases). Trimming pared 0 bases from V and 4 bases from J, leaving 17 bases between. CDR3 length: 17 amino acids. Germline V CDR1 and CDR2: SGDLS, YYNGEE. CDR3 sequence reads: CASSVAPREAAYNEQFF. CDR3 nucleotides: TGTGCCAGCAGCGTAGCTCCGAGGGAAGCGGCGTACAATGAGCAGTTCTTC.

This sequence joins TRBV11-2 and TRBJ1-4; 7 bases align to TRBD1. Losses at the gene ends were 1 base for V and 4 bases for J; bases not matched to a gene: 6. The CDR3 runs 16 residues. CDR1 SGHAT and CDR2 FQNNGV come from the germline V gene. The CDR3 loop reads CASSLVPTGHNEKLFF. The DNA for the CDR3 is TGTGCCAGCAGCTTAGTACCGACAGGGCATAATGAAAAACTGTTTTTT.

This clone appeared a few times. CDR3: CASSQDNGLAGGEQETQYF. The CDR3 nucleotides read TGCGCCAGCAGCCAAGATAACGGACTAGCGGGAGGGGAACAAGAGACCCAGTACTTC. This chain links TRBV4-1 with TRBJ2-5; TRBD2 matches at 15 bases. V shed 0 bases, J shed 2 bases, and the junction held 7 bases outside the gene matches. The CDR3 has 19 amino acids. CDR1 is MGHRA, CDR2 YSYEKL, per germline.

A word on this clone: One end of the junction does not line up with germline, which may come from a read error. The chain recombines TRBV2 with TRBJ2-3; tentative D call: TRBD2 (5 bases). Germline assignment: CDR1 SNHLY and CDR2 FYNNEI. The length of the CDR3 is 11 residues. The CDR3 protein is CASSEAEGGIF. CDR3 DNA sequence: TGTGCCAGCAGTGAAGCTGAGGGCGGTATTTTT.

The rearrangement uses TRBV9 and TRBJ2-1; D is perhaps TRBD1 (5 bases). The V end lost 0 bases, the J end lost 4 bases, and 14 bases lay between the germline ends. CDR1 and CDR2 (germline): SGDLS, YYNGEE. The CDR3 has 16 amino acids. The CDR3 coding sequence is TGTGCCAGCAGCGTAGGTGGGGCCTCGAATTACAATGAGCAGTTCTTC. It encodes CASSVGGASNYNEQFF.

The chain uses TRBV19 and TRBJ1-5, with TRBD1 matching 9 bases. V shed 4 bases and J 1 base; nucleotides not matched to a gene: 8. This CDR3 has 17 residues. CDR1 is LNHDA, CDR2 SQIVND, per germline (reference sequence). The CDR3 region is CASSTGQGKSSNQPQHF. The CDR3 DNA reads TGTGCCAGTAGTACTGGACAGGGGAAGTCGAGCAATCAGCCCCAGCATTTT.

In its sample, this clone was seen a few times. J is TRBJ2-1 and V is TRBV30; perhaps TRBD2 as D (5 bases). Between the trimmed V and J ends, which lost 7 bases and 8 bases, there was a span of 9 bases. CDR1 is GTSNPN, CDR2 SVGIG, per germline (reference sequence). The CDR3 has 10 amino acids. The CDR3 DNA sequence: TGTGCCTTCCGGGGAGATGAGCAGTTCTTC. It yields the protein CAFRGDEQFF.

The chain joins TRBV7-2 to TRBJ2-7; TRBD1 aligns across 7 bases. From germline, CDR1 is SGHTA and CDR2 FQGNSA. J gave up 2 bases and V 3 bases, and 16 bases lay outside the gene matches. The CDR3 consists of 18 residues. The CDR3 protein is CASSFRTGFTVSAYEQYF. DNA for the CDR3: TGTGCCAGCAGCTTCAGGACAGGTTTTACTGTATCGGCCTACGAGCAGTACTTC.

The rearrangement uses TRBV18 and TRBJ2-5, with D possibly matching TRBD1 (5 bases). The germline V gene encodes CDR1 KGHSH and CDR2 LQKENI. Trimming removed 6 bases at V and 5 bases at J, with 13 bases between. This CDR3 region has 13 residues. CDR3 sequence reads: CASSAGPQETQYF. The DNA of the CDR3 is TGTGCCAGCTCCGCAGGGCCGCAGGAGACCCAGTACTTC.

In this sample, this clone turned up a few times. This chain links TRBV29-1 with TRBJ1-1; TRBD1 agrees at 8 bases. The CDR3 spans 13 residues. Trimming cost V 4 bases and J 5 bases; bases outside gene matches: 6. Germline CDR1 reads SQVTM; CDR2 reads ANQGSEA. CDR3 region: CSVGTGFTTEAFF. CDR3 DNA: TGCAGCGTTGGGACAGGGTTTACGACTGAAGCTTTCTTT.